Listed here are 23 T cell receptor beta chains from one sample, sequenced in a study of T-cell memory formation after mild COVID-19. One entry per CDR3 protein, called by TCRdb with MiXCR from the 5' RACE reads. Among about 440,000 distinct CDR3 sequences, roughly 20% were seen once, and the ten largest hold about 8.8%. The sequencing sample was made of PBMCs or a T cell subset sorted from them (not recorded which). The receptors were sampled from an adult woman who had mild COVID-19 (a few samples of this study predate the infection). Cell type and time point are not known.

The chain is built from TRBV29-1 and TRBJ1-1; unclear D gene. The CDR3 totals 13 residues. Between the trimmed V and J ends, which lost 7 bases and 0 bases, there was a span of 12 bases. Germline-derived CDR1 and CDR2 are SQVTM and ANQGSEA. The CDR3 bases are TGCAGCGCCAGAAGGCAGTTGAACACTGAAGCTTTCTTT. Amino acid sequence: CSARRQLNTEAFF.

This clonotype showed up many times. The chain links TRBV20-1 to TRBJ2-7, with 11 bases matching TRBD2. The junction had 6 bases not matched to a gene; V was cut back by 7 bases and J by 7 bases. Germline CDR1 reads DFQATT; CDR2 reads SNEGSKA (reference sequence). The CDR3 has 12 amino acids. CDR3 loop: CSGTSGPLEQYF. Written as DNA, the CDR3 is TGCAGTGGGACTAGCGGGCCCTTGGAGCAGTACTTC.

This chain connects TRBV12-5 to TRBJ2-1; 10 bases fit TRBD2. This CDR3 is built from 15 residues. Germline CDR1 reads LGHNT; CDR2 reads FRNRAP. J was trimmed by 1 base and V by 7 bases; bases with no gene match: 4. CDR3 sequence (DNA): TGTGCTAGTGAAGGTAGCGGGAGGTCCTACAATGAGCAGTTCTTC. Amino acids: CASEGSGRSYNEQFF.

The rearrangement uses TRBV7-3 and TRBJ1-1; a weak D match, TRBD1 (6 bases). V lost 1 base and J lost 7, with 13 bases in between. This CDR3 region has 14 residues. CDR1 and CDR2 from the germline V gene are SGHTA and FQGTGA. The CDR3 is CASSLIGGPLEAFF. CDR3 DNA sequence: TGTGCCAGCAGCTTAATAGGGGGGCCGCTTGAAGCTTTCTTT.

The rearrangement uses TRBV20-1 and TRBJ2-3, with D tentatively TRBD1 (5 bases). V was trimmed by 6 bases and J by 6 bases, leaving 13 bases between them. The germline CDR1 and CDR2 sequences are DFQATT and SNEGSKA (reference sequence). The CDR3 is 12 residues long. The CDR3 region is CSAAQGPDTQYF. The CDR3, as DNA: TGCAGTGCGGCTCAGGGCCCGGATACGCAGTATTTT.

The DNA of the CDR3 is TGTGCCAGCAGCTTGGCGGAAAGCTCCTACGAGCAGTACTTC. The encoded protein is CASSLAESSYEQYF. This sequence joins TRBV7-9 and TRBJ2-7, with D uncertain. The germline V and J ends were trimmed by 3 bases and 0 bases, with 9 bases remaining between them. The CDR3 has 14 residues. In germline, CDR1 is SEHNR, CDR2 FQNEAQ (reference sequence).

A few counts support this clonotype. This sequence joins TRBV27 and TRBJ1-1; tentatively, D is TRBD1 (6 bases). CDR1 and CDR2 (germline): MNHEY, SMNVEV (reference sequence). Trimming removed 9 bases at V and 4 bases at J, with 15 bases between. CDR3 size: 13 residues. CDR3 in amino acids: CASRPGGSTEAFF. The CDR3 bases are TGTGCCAGTCGTCCTGGGGGCAGCACTGAAGCTTTCTTT.

The chain combines TRBV5-1 with TRBJ1-2; tentatively, D is TRBD1 (5 bases). V was trimmed by 3 bases and J by 6 bases, leaving 9 bases between them. Germline loops: CDR1 SGHRS, CDR2 YFSETQ. The CDR3 is 12 residues long. DNA for the CDR3: TGCGCCAGCAGCTGGGGCGACGATGGCTACACCTTC. Translation gives CASSWGDDGYTF.

This clonotype was seen ten or more times. The chain links TRBV12-3 or TRBV12-4 to TRBJ2-5, with D possibly being TRBD1 or TRBD2 (7 bases each). V lost 4 bases, J lost 3 bases, and 15 bases lay in between. The CDR3 covers 15 residues. The CDR3 protein is CASSSRGTEKETQYF. CDR3 in DNA: TGTGCCAGCAGTTCGCGGGGGACAGAGAAAGAGACCCAGTACTTC.

The chain employs TRBV24-1 and TRBJ1-2, with a possible D match to TRBD1 (6 bases). The length of the CDR3 is 14 residues. V was pared by 3 bases and J by 8 bases, with 15 bases between. Germline V lookup: CDR1 KGHDR, CDR2 SFDVKD. The CDR3 DNA sequence: TGTGCCACCAGTGATGAAAAGCAGGGGAGAGGCTACACCTTC. It yields the protein CATSDEKQGRGYTF.

J is TRBJ2-5 and V is TRBV12-3 or TRBV12-4, with 8 bases fitting TRBD1. The CDR3 consists of 14 residues. The V segment lost 4 bases and the J segment 4 bases; nucleotides outside the gene matches: 5. CDR3 DNA sequence: TGTGCCAGCAGTTCGGACAGGGTAGTAGAGACCCAGTACTTC. This encodes CASSSDRVVETQYF.

This clonotype came up a few times. The chain has TRBV12-3 or TRBV12-4 and TRBJ1-5; unclear D gene. Trimming pared 2 bases from V and 4 bases from J, leaving 9 bases between. The CDR3 covers 14 residues. The CDR3 loop reads CASSLSPINQPQHF. The CDR3 coding sequence is TGTGCCAGCAGTTTAAGTCCGATTAATCAGCCCCAGCATTTT.

The V gene is TRBV24-1, the J gene TRBJ2-3, with D unclear. The V end lost 5 bases, the J end lost 6 bases, and 5 bases lay between the germline ends. The CDR3 length is 11 residues. Germline loops: CDR1 KGHDR, CDR2 SFDVKD. DNA for the CDR3: TGTGCCACCAGTGTTTATGATACGCAGTATTTT. Amino acid sequence: CATSVYDTQYF.

The V and J genes are TRBV5-6 and TRBJ2-5, with 8 positions matching TRBD2. The junction had 5 bases not matched to a gene; V was cut back by 3 bases and J by 4 bases. CDR3 size: 14 residues. Germline V gene sequence: CDR1 SGHDT, CDR2 YYEEEE. CDR3 nucleotide sequence: TGTGCCAGCAGCTCTGGACTAGCTTTAGAGACCCAGTACTTC. It yields the protein CASSSGLALETQYF.

This clonotype was counted a few times. The chain links TRBV9 to TRBJ2-7; D perhaps matches TRBD2 (5 bases). Germline lookup yields CDR1 SGDLS and CDR2 YYNGEE. This CDR3 contains 15 residues. V was pared by 0 bases and J by 1 base, with 11 bases between. As DNA, the CDR3 is TGTGCCAGCAGCGTAGGTAGGGAGCGGTCCTACGAGCAGTACTTC. Translation gives CASSVGRERSYEQYF.

The chain employs TRBV4-3 and TRBJ1-1; the D gene is possibly TRBD1 (5 bases). V was pared by 0 bases and J by 2 bases, with 7 bases between. The CDR3 runs to 14 residues. CDR1 and CDR2 (germline): LGHNA, YSLEER. CDR3 coding DNA: TGCGCCAGCAGCCAAGATACAGGCAACACTGAAGCTTTCTTT. It specifies CASSQDTGNTEAFF.

CDR3 loop: CASSLAGTASGNTIYF. In DNA, the CDR3 is TGCGCCAGCAGCTTGGCCGGGACAGCGTCTGGAAACACCATATATTTT. The V gene is TRBV5-1, the J gene TRBJ1-3; 7 nucleotides match TRBD1. Germline loops: CDR1 SGHRS, CDR2 YFSETQ. V shed 0 bases, J shed 1 base, and the junction held 4 bases outside the gene matches. The CDR3 loop spans 16 amino acids.

The chain has TRBV7-6 and TRBJ2-5; 8 bases line up with TRBD1. V trimming: 5 bases; J trimming: 8 bases; junction bases outside the gene matches: 13. The CDR3 loop spans 15 amino acids. CDR1 and CDR2 (germline): SGHVS, FNYEAQ. As DNA, the CDR3 is TGTGCCAGCAGCCCCAGGACAGGGACGGGGGATACCCAGTACTTC. Its translation: CASSPRTGTGDTQYF. Full variable domain (outside the CDR3, taken from reference TRBV7-6 and TRBJ2-5): GAGVSQSPRYKVTKRGQDVALRCDPISGHVSLYWYRQALGQGPEFLTYFNYEAQQDKSGLPNDRFSAERPEGSISTLTIQRTEQRDSAMYRCASSPRTGTGDTQYFGPGTRLLVL.

This clonotype appeared a few times. The genes are TRBV4-1 and TRBJ2-5, with D perhaps matching TRBD2 (6 bases). Germline CDR1 is MGHRA and CDR2 is YSYEKL. V lost 4 bases to trimming and J lost 4 bases, with 16 bases between them. This CDR3 region has 15 residues. The CDR3 nucleotides are TGCGCCAGCAGCCCAGACGGGACTGGGATAGAGACCCAGTACTTC. It translates to CASSPDGTGIETQYF.

This chain uses TRBV5-1 with TRBJ2-5; 7 positions match TRBD1. J was trimmed by 9 bases and V by 4 bases; bases with no gene match: 3. CDR3 size: 11 residues. Germline CDR1 and CDR2: SGHRS and YFSETQ. In nucleotides, the CDR3 is TGCGCCAGCAGCCTGACAGGGTCCCAGTACTTC. This gives the protein CASSLTGSQYF.

This clonotype was seen only a few times. V and J are TRBV7-2 and TRBJ2-1; D may be TRBD1 or TRBD2 (5 bases each). The CDR3 has 16 residues. CDR1 SGHTA and CDR2 FQGNSA come from the germline V gene. Trimming pared 1 base from V and 6 bases from J, leaving 16 bases between. This CDR3 is CASSLGFASGRNEQFF. CDR3 bases: TGTGCCAGCAGCTTAGGGTTTGCGTCGGGGCGCAATGAGCAGTTCTTC.

The CDR3: CASSPRDYGDSPLHF. In DNA, the CDR3 is TGCGCCAGCAGCCCCCGGGACTATGGGGATTCACCCCTCCACTTT. The rearrangement links TRBV5-1 to TRBJ1-6; a weak D match, TRBD1 (5 bases). Germline CDR1 SGHRS, CDR2 YFSETQ. The V end was cut by 4 bases, the J end by 8 bases, with 16 bases between. CDR3 length equals 15 residues.

This rearrangement joins TRBV9 to TRBJ1-1; D possibly corresponds to TRBD1 (6 bases). Trimming stripped 7 bases from V and 8 bases from J, with 15 bases between. The CDR3 has 12 amino acids. CDR1 and CDR2 (germline): SGDLS, YYNGEE. The DNA for the CDR3 is TGTGCCAGCGGGCAGGGGCGCGGGGAAGCTTTCTTT. It is translated as CASGQGRGEAFF.